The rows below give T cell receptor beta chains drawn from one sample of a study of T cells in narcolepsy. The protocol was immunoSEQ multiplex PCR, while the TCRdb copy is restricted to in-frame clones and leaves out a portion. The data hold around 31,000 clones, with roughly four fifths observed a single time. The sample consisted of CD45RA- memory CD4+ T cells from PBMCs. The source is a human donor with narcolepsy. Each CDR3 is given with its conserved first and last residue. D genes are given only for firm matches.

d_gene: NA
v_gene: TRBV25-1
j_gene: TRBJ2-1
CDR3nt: TGTGCCAGCAGTGAAGGATTCTCGGAGCAGTTCTTC
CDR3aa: CASSEGFSEQFF

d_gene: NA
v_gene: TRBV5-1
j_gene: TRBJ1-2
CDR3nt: TGCGCCAGCAGCTTGGAGGGGGAGGGCTACACCTTC
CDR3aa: CASSLEGEGYTF

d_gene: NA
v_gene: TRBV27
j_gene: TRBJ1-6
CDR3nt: TGTGCCAGCAGGTTCAAGGGGGGGGCACCCCTCCACTTT
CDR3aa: CASRFKGGAPLHF

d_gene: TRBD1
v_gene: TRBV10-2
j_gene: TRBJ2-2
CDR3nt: TGCGCCAGCAGTCCCCGGGACAGGGGCACCGGGGAGCTGTTTTTT
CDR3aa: CASSPRDRGTGELFF

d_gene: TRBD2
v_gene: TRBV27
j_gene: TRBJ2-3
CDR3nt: TGTGCCAGCAGTCCCCGGGGGGCGGGGGGGTCCCCCACAGATACGCAGTATTTT
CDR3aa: CASSPRGAGGSPTDTQYF

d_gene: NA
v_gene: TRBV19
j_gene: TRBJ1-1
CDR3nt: TGTGCCAGTAGTAGGGTCGGAGGGTTCGGATCCCAGAGCACTGAAGCTTTCTTT
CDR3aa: CASSRVGGFGSQSTEAFF

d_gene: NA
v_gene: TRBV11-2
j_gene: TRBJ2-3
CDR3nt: TGTGCCAGCAGCTTAAACCCCCCGGGGAGCGATGATACGCAGTATTTT
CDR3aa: CASSLNPPGSDDTQYF

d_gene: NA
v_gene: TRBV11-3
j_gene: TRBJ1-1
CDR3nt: TGTGCCAGCAGCCAACAGGGCGTTGGATCTGAAGCTTTCTTT
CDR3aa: CASSQQGVGSEAFF

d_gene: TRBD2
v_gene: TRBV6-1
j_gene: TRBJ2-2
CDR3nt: TGTGCCAGCAGCTTACTAGCGGGGAACACCGGGGAGCTGTTTTTT
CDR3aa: CASSLLAGNTGELFF

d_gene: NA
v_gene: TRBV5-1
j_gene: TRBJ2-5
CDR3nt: TGCGCCAGCAGCTTGGCGGGCACTCCGCCGGGGGAGCAGTACTTC
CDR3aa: CASSLAGTPPGEQYF

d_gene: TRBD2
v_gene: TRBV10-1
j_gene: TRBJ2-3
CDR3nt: TGCGCCAGCAGTGCTAGCGGGGGTTCAGATACGCAGTATTTT
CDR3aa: CASSASGGSDTQYF